A single sample is the source of the 10 T cell receptor beta chains below, sequenced in a study of blood T cell repertoires in COVID-19 (dated by TCRdb to the early 2020s). Libraries came from the immunoSEQ multiplex PCR assay. TCRdb obtained this table from immuneACCESS and retained in-frame rearrangements with V and J assigned. These tables miss some clones; where compared with another copy, unresolved V genes account for less than half of the shortfall, and the remainder is unexplained. In this sample the table shows hundreds of thousands of clones, roughly nine tenths of which occur a single time. Approximately 5.7% of the sample belongs to the ten largest clones. Sequenced input: PBMCs or T cells enriched from blood (not recorded which). All receptors derive from a woman aged 35 to 49 who had recovered from COVID-19.

There are a few counts of this clone. The rearrangement joins TRBV24-1 to TRBJ2-1; D is unresolved. V lost 6 bases and J 3 bases, leaving 14 bases between the germline ends. The CDR3 spans 15 residues. CDR1 and CDR2 (germline): KGHDR, SFDVKD. The CDR3 coding sequence is TGTGCCACCAGTCGTGGGCAGGCGATCTACAATGAGCAGTTCTTC. It translates to CATSRGQAIYNEQFF.

The chain joins TRBV6-2 or TRBV6-3 to TRBJ2-1; TRBD1 matches at 9 bases. V dropped 6 bases and J dropped 7; count of bases not matched to a gene: 10. The CDR3 runs 15 residues. Germline V gene data show CDR1 as MNHEY and CDR2 as SVGEGT. Written as DNA, the CDR3 is TGTGCCAGCAGCCGCGACAGGGGGGCAATGAATGAGCAGTTCTTC. As protein: CASSRDRGAMNEQFF.

The rearrangement joins TRBV24-1 to TRBJ2-3, with 8 bases that match TRBD1. J was trimmed by 4 bases and V by 3 bases; bases with no gene match: 8. Germline loops: CDR1 KGHDR, CDR2 SFDVKD. CDR3 size: 16 residues. CDR3 DNA sequence: TGTGCCACCAGTGATCCCGGGACAGGCCGGGCAGATACGCAGTATTTT. This encodes CATSDPGTGRADTQYF.

The rearrangement uses TRBV20-1 and TRBJ2-7; 10 positions agree with TRBD2. The CDR3 sequence is 17 residues long. Germline V gene data show CDR1 as DFQATT and CDR2 as SNEGSKA (reference sequence). J lost 9 bases, V lost 3 bases, and 20 bases had no gene match. CDR3 protein: CSASPPSGSPPRLGQYF. The CDR3, as DNA: TGCAGTGCTAGTCCCCCTAGCGGGAGCCCCCCCAGGTTAGGGCAGTACTTC.

This chain connects TRBV28 to TRBJ2-7; D might be TRBD1 (6 bases). This CDR3 is built from 15 residues. Trimming took off 3 bases at V and 2 bases at J, with 14 bases between the two ends. Germline lookup yields CDR1 MDHEN and CDR2 SYDVKM. As DNA, the CDR3 is TGTGCCAGCAGTTTTTTGGGGGCGAACGCCTACGAGCAGTACTTC. It encodes CASSFLGANAYEQYF.

J is TRBJ1-4 and V is TRBV11-2; no clear D. Trimming removed 1 base at V and 3 bases at J, with 15 bases between. Germline CDR1 SGHAT, CDR2 FQNNGV. This CDR3 contains 17 residues. In nucleotides, the CDR3 is TGTGCCAGCAGCTTAGTGTCGGGAAGGGCATCTAATGAAAAACTGTTTTTT. It yields the protein CASSLVSGRASNEKLFF.

The rearrangement uses TRBV13 and TRBJ1-1, with D perhaps TRBD1 (6 bases). V dropped 5 bases and J dropped 4 bases, with 20 bases sitting between them. CDR3 length equals 16 residues. Germline lookup yields CDR1 PRHDT and CDR2 FYEKMQ (reference sequence). DNA for the CDR3: TGTGCCAGCAGCCAGGATGTGGGGGCTTTGGGCACTGAAGCTTTCTTT. The encoded protein is CASSQDVGALGTEAFF.

The chain carries TRBV28 and TRBJ1-2; a possible D gene is TRBD1 (5 bases). V was trimmed by 6 bases and J by 5 bases, leaving 22 bases between them. Looked up from germline, CDR1 is MDHEN and CDR2 is SYDVKM. The CDR3 loop spans 16 amino acids. The CDR3 DNA reads TGTGCCAGCAGACTCCCCAGAGGGCAGGGAGGTTATGGCTACACCTTC. This translates into CASRLPRGQGGYGYTF.

CDR3 protein: CASSPSNFADTQYF. Written as DNA, the CDR3 is TGTGCCAGCAGCCCGAGTAATTTTGCTGATACGCAGTATTTT. The chain uses TRBV7-9 and TRBJ2-3; D unclear. The CDR3 runs 14 residues. CDR1 and CDR2 from the germline V gene are SEHNR and FQNEAQ (reference sequence). V was clipped by 5 bases and J by 6 bases, with 15 bases between them.

This clone was recorded once. The rearrangement uses TRBV4-2 and TRBJ1-5; tentative D call: TRBD1 (6 bases). V lost 0 bases to trimming and J lost 0 bases, with 12 bases between them. The CDR3 loop spans 17 amino acids. Per germline, CDR1 LGHNA and CDR2 YNFKEQ. The CDR3: CASSQDLTGYSNQPQHF. In DNA form, the CDR3 reads TGTGCCAGCAGCCAAGATTTGACAGGATATAGCAATCAGCCCCAGCATTTT.